This TCR beta chain appears in the sequencing data of a study of identical twins. The study's findings and limits: Carriage of fewer insertions was seen in abundant cord blood beta clonotypes, whereas memory repertoires showed none.

Turning to this clonotype: What it binds is unknown.

A universal primer site was incorporated via template switching, and the cDNA contained unique molecular identifiers. TCRdb re-analysed the 5' RACE reads in MiXCR, keeping a single row per CDR3 protein. The data show around 1.7 million distinct CDR3 sequences, with roughly 35% seen just once and roughly 0.3% held by the top ten. The CDR3 consists of 14 residues. The germline CDR1 and CDR2 sequences are SGHTA and FQGNSA. V was pared by 5 bases and J by 2 bases, with 13 bases between. The source material was cord blood. The sequence derives from a newborn girl in good health. The chain has TRBV7-2 and TRBJ2-7; maybe TRBD1 (6 bases). The CDR3 sequence: CASSVDRDTYEQYF. Here the CDR3 DNA reads TGTGCCAGCAGCGTCGACCGGGACACCTACGAGCAGTACTTC.